Shown below are 30 T cell receptor beta chains from a single sample sequenced in a study of blood T cell repertoires in COVID-19. Produced via immunoSEQ multiplex PCR; TCRdb's table is partial and in-frame only. The sample shows some 87,000 clones, approximately 80% of them seen only once. Sequencing used peripheral blood. These receptor sequences come from a human donor in a cohort sampled during active COVID-19.

This clone has just a few counts. The V gene is TRBV19, the J gene TRBJ2-1; 11 bases are shared with TRBD2. The V gene end was trimmed by 2 bases and the J gene end by 5 bases; junction bases not matched to a gene: 2. Germline values: CDR1 LNHDA, CDR2 SQIVND (reference sequence). CDR3 size: 15 residues. The CDR3 DNA reads TGTGCCAGTAGTATACTGACTAGCGGGAACAATGAGCAGTTCTTC. This sequence encodes CASSILTSGNNEQFF.

This clone was counted once. The chain links TRBV27 to TRBJ1-6; no clear D. CDR3 size: 17 residues. From germline, CDR1 is MNHEY and CDR2 SMNVEV (reference sequence). Trimming stripped 7 bases from V and 0 bases from J, with 16 bases between. CDR3 residues: CASNGVAPSSYNSPLHF. In DNA, the CDR3 is TGTGCCAGCAATGGAGTGGCACCGAGCTCCTATAATTCACCCCTCCACTTT.

The rearrangement links TRBV7-6 to TRBJ2-7, with D perhaps matching TRBD1 (5 bases). V dropped 4 bases and J dropped 4 bases, with 11 bases sitting between them. Germline CDR1 reads SGHVS; CDR2 reads FNYEAQ. The CDR3 is made up of 13 amino acids. The CDR3 reads CASSSQRGYEQYF. The CDR3 nucleotides read TGTGCCAGCAGCTCCCAAAGGGGATACGAGCAGTACTTC.

V gene TRBV27 combines with J gene TRBJ2-3, with TRBD2 identical over 10 bases. J gave up 10 bases and V 4 bases, and 11 bases lay outside the gene matches. There are 15 residues in the CDR3. Germline CDR1 is MNHEY and CDR2 is SMNVEV (reference sequence). The CDR3 DNA reads TGTGCCAGCAGTTCCCAGCGGGGGGGCCAAGGTGCGCAGTATTTT. Amino acid sequence: CASSSQRGGQGAQYF.

The V gene is TRBV5-1, the J gene TRBJ1-6, with no clear D. The CDR3 covers 13 residues. V lost 3 bases and J lost 6, with 7 bases in between. Germline CDR1 reads SGHRS; CDR2 reads YFSETQ. The CDR3 coding sequence is TGCGCCAGCAGCTCCGGAGCTAATTCACCCCTCCACTTT. The encoded protein is CASSSGANSPLHF. Supplemented by reference TRBV5-1 and TRBJ1-6, the full variable domain reads KAGVTQTPRYLIKTRGQQVTLSCSPISGHRSVSWYQQTPGQGLQFLFEYFSETQRNKGNFPGRFSGRQFSNSRSEMNVSTLELGDSALYLCASSSGANSPLHFGNGTRLTVT.

The chain combines TRBV5-1 with TRBJ1-6, with D unresolved. From germline, CDR1 is SGHRS and CDR2 YFSETQ. Between the trimmed V and J ends, which lost 2 bases and 6 bases, there was a span of 12 bases. The CDR3 length is 15 residues. The CDR3 region has the DNA TGCGCCAGCAGCTTCAGTGGGCCCCTTAATTCACCCCTCCACTTT. This sequence encodes CASSFSGPLNSPLHF.

The chain carries TRBV5-1 and TRBJ2-7; D uncertain. The CDR3 extends over 13 amino acids. Looked up from germline, CDR1 is SGHRS and CDR2 is YFSETQ. V lost 0 bases and J 3 bases, leaving 7 bases between the germline ends. For the CDR3, the DNA is TGCGCCAGCAGCTTGGGACAAGACTACGAGCAGTACTTC. It translates to CASSLGQDYEQYF.

The chain links TRBV12-5 to TRBJ2-7; 9 bases are a match to TRBD1. V lost 4 bases, J lost 2 bases, and 3 bases stayed unmatched. CDR3 size: 14 residues. Germline assignment: CDR1 LGHNT and CDR2 FRNRAP. The CDR3 DNA sequence: TGTGCTAGTGGTTCGACAGGGGGACCCTACGAGCAGTACTTC. It yields the protein CASGSTGGPYEQYF.

V gene TRBV7-2 combines with J gene TRBJ2-3; 8 bases map to TRBD1. Germline lookup yields CDR1 SGHTA and CDR2 FQGNSA. Losses at the gene ends were 1 base for V and 5 bases for J; bases not matched to a gene: 5. CDR3 length: 15 residues. The CDR3 sequence is CASSLVFRGRDTQYF. CDR3 DNA sequence: TGTGCCAGCAGCTTAGTGTTCAGGGGGCGAGATACGCAGTATTTT.

As concerns this clone: The junction and the germline gene differ at one end; a read error may be behind it. This rearrangement joins TRBV27 to TRBJ1-5; 10 positions match TRBD1. Per the germline V gene, CDR1 is MNHEY and CDR2 is SMNVEV (reference sequence). The CDR3 length is 14 residues. The chain's CDR3 is CASSLSIGQGVIYF. In nucleotides, the CDR3 is TGTGCCAGCAGTTTATCGATCGGACAGGGGGTTATCTATTTT.

The chain has TRBV7-2 and TRBJ2-3, with 12 bases that match TRBD2. The ends lost 1 base at V and 2 bases at J; junction bases unmatched: 7. CDR3 length equals 18 residues. Germline CDR1 and CDR2: SGHTA and FQGNSA. The CDR3 region has the DNA TGTGCCAGCAGCTTAGGGCTAGCGGGGGGGCGGAACACAGATACGCAGTATTTT. Amino acid sequence: CASSLGLAGGRNTDTQYF.

The rearrangement uses TRBV11-2 and TRBJ1-4, with TRBD1 as a possible D gene (5 bases). With 5 bases removed from V and 6 bases from J, the gap between germline ends came to 19 bases. The V gene's germline CDR1 is SGHAT and CDR2 FQNNGV. The CDR3 extends over 16 amino acids. Here the CDR3 DNA reads TGTGCCAGCAGCAACTGGCCGGGACTGGGGTATGAAAAACTGTTTTTT. Protein: CASSNWPGLGYEKLFF.

A few counts support this clone. The rearrangement uses TRBV4-3 and TRBJ1-6; D perhaps matches TRBD1 (6 bases). This CDR3 comprises 14 residues. CDR1 is LGHNA and CDR2 is YSLEER in the germline V gene. Trimming removed 4 bases at V and 9 bases at J, with 13 bases between. CDR3: CASSLSGGASPLHF. CDR3 coding DNA: TGCGCCAGCAGCCTCTCCGGGGGGGCTTCACCCCTCCACTTT.

The table lists this clone with a count of one. This chain connects TRBV2 to TRBJ2-5; tentatively, D is TRBD2 (5 bases). CDR3 length: 14 residues. Trimming pared 7 bases from V and 7 bases from J, leaving 19 bases between. Germline CDR1 reads SNHLY; CDR2 reads FYNNEI. Written as DNA, the CDR3 is TGTGCCAGCAAGTTGTCCACGGGGTCGGTGACCCAGTACTTC. Amino acids: CASKLSTGSVTQYF.

This rearrangement joins TRBV7-9 to TRBJ1-1; D ambiguous. Germline loops: CDR1 SEHNR, CDR2 FQNEAQ (reference sequence). The CDR3 is 14 amino acids. Trimming removed 5 bases at V and 6 bases at J, with 16 bases between. CDR3 DNA sequence: TGTGCCAGCAGCCTTGGAGGTTTGGTCTCTGAAGCTTTCTTT. Translating gives CASSLGGLVSEAFF.

The chain employs TRBV29-1 and TRBJ2-5; 10 nucleotides agree with TRBD1. CDR1 SQVTM and CDR2 ANQGSEA come from the germline V gene. V dropped 6 bases and J dropped 3; count of bases not matched to a gene: 1. The CDR3 contains 12 residues. The CDR3 DNA sequence: TGCAGCGTGGGGACAGGGGAAGAGACCCAGTACTTC. Protein: CSVGTGEETQYF.

In this sample, this clone turned up once. The V call is TRBV6-2 or TRBV6-3, the J call TRBJ1-1; D unresolved. Trimming took 6 bases from V and 4 from J, leaving 15 bases between them. Looked up from germline, CDR1 is MNHEY and CDR2 is SVGEGT. This CDR3 has 14 residues. As DNA, the CDR3 is TGTGCCAGCAGCCATTATGCCCCGAGCACTGAAGCTTTCTTT. Its protein is CASSHYAPSTEAFF.

The chain employs TRBV7-2 and TRBJ2-7; D might be TRBD2 (6 bases). Deletions cut 1 base from V and 6 bases from J, with 10 bases between. The CDR3 covers 13 residues. The germline gives CDR1 SGHTA, CDR2 FQGNSA. CDR3 loop: CASSLVLGGEQYF. The CDR3, as DNA: TGTGCCAGCAGCTTAGTGTTGGGGGGCGAGCAGTACTTC.

The J gene is TRBJ1-1, the V gene TRBV29-1; D ambiguous. Germline assignment: CDR1 SQVTM and CDR2 ANQGSEA. The CDR3 runs to 10 residues. V was clipped by 6 bases and J by 6 bases, with 8 bases between them. The CDR3 nucleotides are TGCAGCGTGGCGGAAGCTGAAGCTTTCTTT. Amino acid sequence: CSVAEAEAFF.

A few counts support this clone. V usage is TRBV6-5 and J usage is TRBJ1-6, with 9 positions matching TRBD1. The J segment lost 11 bases and the V segment lost 0 bases, leaving 5 bases of the junction unmatched. The CDR3 spans 15 residues. From germline, CDR1 is MNHEY and CDR2 SVGAGI. The CDR3 sequence is CASSYSGTGTAPLHF. CDR3 sequence (DNA): TGTGCCAGCAGTTACTCGGGGACAGGGACAGCACCCCTCCACTTT.

This chain uses TRBV14 with TRBJ1-1; tentatively, D is TRBD1 (6 bases). Per the germline V gene, CDR1 is SGHDN and CDR2 is FVKESK. Between the trimmed V and J ends, which lost 6 bases and 7 bases, there was a span of 15 bases. The CDR3 contains 13 residues. The CDR3 loop reads CASRMTGLNEAFF. The CDR3 nucleotides are TGTGCCAGCAGGATGACAGGCTTGAATGAAGCTTTCTTT.

The rearrangement uses TRBV9 and TRBJ2-1, with TRBD2 matching over 8 bases. CDR1 is SGDLS and CDR2 is YYNGEE in the germline V gene. This CDR3 contains 18 residues. Germline trimming cut 0 bases from V and 0 bases from J; bases unmatched to any gene: 8. DNA of the CDR3: TGTGCCAGCAGCGTAGTCGGGGGGGCTTTAAGCTCCTACAATGAGCAGTTCTTC. This encodes CASSVVGGALSSYNEQFF.

The chain links TRBV5-4 to TRBJ2-3; possibly TRBD2 for D (7 bases). Germline CDR1 is SGHNT and CDR2 is YYREEE (reference sequence). Trimming cost V 2 bases and J 0 bases, with 10 bases left between them. This CDR3 contains 15 residues. DNA for the CDR3: TGTGCCAGCAGCTTCGCGGGGGCTAGCACAGATACGCAGTATTTT. This codes for CASSFAGASTDTQYF.

This clone came up once. The chain has TRBV11-2 and TRBJ1-2; TRBD1 matches 7 bases. The V and J ends lost 1 base and 5 bases, in that order; junction bases with no gene match: 13. CDR3 size: 17 residues. The germline CDR1 and CDR2 sequences are SGHAT and FQNNGV. The CDR3: CASSLGDRVILNYGYTF. For the CDR3, the DNA is TGTGCCAGCAGCTTAGGAGACAGGGTAATTCTGAATTATGGCTACACCTTC. The full variable domain, completed using reference TRBV11-2 and TRBJ1-2, is EAGVAQSPRYKIIEKRQSVAFWCNPISGHATLYWYQQILGQGPKLLIQFQNNGVVDDSQLPKDRFSAERLKGVDSTLKIQPAKLEDSAVYLCASSLGDRVILNYGYTFGSGTRLTVV.

The chain carries TRBV19 and TRBJ1-2, with D unresolved. The germline gives CDR1 LNHDA, CDR2 SQIVND (reference sequence). The V end lost 5 bases, the J end lost 2 bases, and 15 bases lay between the germline ends. The CDR3 spans 15 residues. CDR3 bases: TGTGCCAGTAGTCCCGGGGTTATCCTGAACTATGGCTACACCTTC. It encodes CASSPGVILNYGYTF.

There are many counts of this clone. The J gene is TRBJ1-2, the V gene TRBV14; 8 bases line up with TRBD1. The germline V gene encodes CDR1 SGHDN and CDR2 FVKESK. The CDR3 length is 15 residues. Germline trimming cut 2 bases from V and 6 bases from J; bases unmatched to any gene: 8. The CDR3 nucleotides read TGTGCCAGCAGCCAATTGACAGGGGCGAAGGATGGCTACACCTTC. Protein: CASSQLTGAKDGYTF.

The genes are TRBV19 and TRBJ2-7; 9 bases map to TRBD1. This CDR3 is built from 14 residues. V lost 6 bases, J lost 2 bases, and 5 bases stayed unmatched. CDR1 LNHDA and CDR2 SQIVND come from the germline V gene (reference sequence). This CDR3 is CASRPTGGPYEQYF. CDR3 nucleotides: TGTGCCAGTAGGCCAACAGGGGGCCCCTACGAGCAGTACTTC. Variable domain in full (rest from reference TRBV19 and TRBJ2-7): DGGITQSPKYLFRKEGQNVTLSCEQNLNHDAMYWYRQDPGQGLRLIYYSQIVNDFQKGDIAEGYSVSREKKESFPLTVTSAQKNPTAFYLCASRPTGGPYEQYFGPGTRLTVT.

The gene calls are TRBV7-8 and TRBJ1-3, with D tentatively TRBD1 (5 bases). V gave up 1 base and J gave up 4 bases, with 14 bases separating them. The CDR3 extends over 16 amino acids. CDR1 is SGHVS, CDR2 FQNEAQ, per germline. The CDR3 region has the DNA TGTGCCAGCAGCTTAGACCGGGGTCGGGGGGGAAACACCATATATTTT. This sequence encodes CASSLDRGRGGNTIYF.

The chain couples TRBV19 to TRBJ2-3, with D tentatively TRBD1 (7 bases). The V end lost 5 bases, the J end lost 3 bases, and 12 bases lay between the germline ends. This CDR3 contains 14 residues. Per the germline V gene, CDR1 is LNHDA and CDR2 is SQIVND (reference sequence). The CDR3 DNA follows: TGTGCCAGTAGTGGACTACAGGGGACAGATACGCAGTATTTT. Its translation: CASSGLQGTDTQYF.

The CDR3 region is CASSPRTASLNTEAFF. In DNA, the CDR3 is TGTGCCAGCTCACCAAGGACAGCAAGCCTGAACACTGAAGCTTTCTTT. The chain joins TRBV18 to TRBJ1-1; the D gene is possibly TRBD1 (6 bases). Trimming shortened V by 2 bases and J by 0 bases, and 13 bases separated the two germline ends. The germline V gene encodes CDR1 KGHSH and CDR2 LQKENI. The CDR3 is made up of 16 amino acids.